This T cell receptor beta chain was sequenced in a study of human T cells and chemical hapten exposure (dated by TCRdb to the early 2020s). Regarding the research as a whole: Libraries were combined into a pool for sequencing, and differences in TCR yield between samples came mainly from small differences in library volumes within the pool. Peripheral blood TCR repertoire changes were tracked in vivo in alopecia patients during primary and secondary sensitization to the hapten diphenylcyclopropenone (DPC). Each blood RNA sample was used to sequence both TCR alpha and TCR beta chains. Broader findings and caveats from the paper: DPC sensitization did not change how many TCRs were above 1 in 1000 frequency, and no evidence was found of alterations in global repertoire structure. After repeated subsampling, the strength of the expansion versus patch-test correlation and the threshold at which it became significant changed.

This clonotype appeared many times. Its specific antigen is unknown. No much larger clone is present one base from it, and per-base qualities are unavailable. Total RNA was extracted from unfractionated whole blood that had been collected in Tempus Blood RNA tubes. As TCR sequencing controls, several healthy volunteers were used, with blood taken at day 0, 2 weeks and 6 weeks. Library creation used 5' RACE. For sequencing, an Illumina MiSeq was employed. During library preparation, unique molecular identifiers were attached to individual cDNA molecules so that TCRs could be counted quantitatively and reproducibly. As for the original processing: A median of about 87,000 TCRs per sample was observed, with a range of 23,224 to 690,600. V, J and CDR3 annotation of the TCR reads was performed with the Decombinator software suite. To make PS versus PT1 abundance plots, every sample was subsampled to the same number of TCRs (28,000). TCRs were defined as expanded if absent before sensitization and observed at least eight times at the 2-week time point. The public reads were reanalyzed by TCRdb: fastp trimming at Q25, MiXCR alignment, in-frame beta chains only. When rows share a CDR3 protein, they turn into one entry using the most common DNA and genes. TCRdb, not the original authors, processed these V and J calls. This sample lists approximately 81,000 distinct CDR3 sequences; less than 9.5% were detected once. The ten top clones hold about 2.1% of the sample.

Measured from the cysteine to the phenylalanine, the CDR3 is 13 residues long. CDR3 DNA only is kept here, 39 bases in frame from base 1. Relative to germline, V is missing 8 bases and J is missing 0 bases, with 3 bases of the junction outside any gene match. From a lookup of the germline V gene, CDR1 and CDR2 are SNHLY and FYNNEI. This clonotype originated in a male donor in good health. The chain links TRBV2 with TRBJ2-5; 7 bases in the junction line up with TRBD1. The sequenced DNA: TGTGCCAGCCCCGGGACAGACCAAGAGACCCAGTACTTC. Its protein product is CASPGTDQETQYF. The variable domain in full, with residues beyond the CDR3 obtained from the reference TRBV2 and TRBJ2-5 genes, is EPEVTQTPSHQVTQMGQEVILRCVPISNHLYFYWYRQILGQKVEFLVSFYNNEISEKSEIFDDQFSVERPDGSNFTLKIRSTKLEDSAMYFCASPGTDQETQYFGPGTRLLVL.